The clone carrying this T cell receptor (beta chain) was observed a few times. V shed 5 bases and J shed 1 base, with 23 bases lying between them. Germline assignment: CDR1 MNHEY and CDR2 SMNVEV (reference sequence). The CDR3 loop spans 18 amino acids. This sample is part of a study of cytotoxic CD8 clonotypes in ibrutinib-treated CLL. Profiling relied on immunoSEQ multiplex PCR, and the TCRdb table lists in-frame clones only, not all of them. Of around 330,000 clones listed, about 61% are singletons. This rearrangement joins TRBV27 to TRBJ1-1, with a possible D match to TRBD1 (5 bases). The source is a human donor with chronic lymphocytic leukemia. Sequenced material: PBMCs, taken after 36 months of ibrutinib treatment. The CDR3 protein is CASSPRGWGGSPNTEAFF. The CDR3 DNA follows: TGTGCCAGCAGTCCGAGGGGATGGGGAGGGTCCCCGAACACTGAAGCTTTCTTT.